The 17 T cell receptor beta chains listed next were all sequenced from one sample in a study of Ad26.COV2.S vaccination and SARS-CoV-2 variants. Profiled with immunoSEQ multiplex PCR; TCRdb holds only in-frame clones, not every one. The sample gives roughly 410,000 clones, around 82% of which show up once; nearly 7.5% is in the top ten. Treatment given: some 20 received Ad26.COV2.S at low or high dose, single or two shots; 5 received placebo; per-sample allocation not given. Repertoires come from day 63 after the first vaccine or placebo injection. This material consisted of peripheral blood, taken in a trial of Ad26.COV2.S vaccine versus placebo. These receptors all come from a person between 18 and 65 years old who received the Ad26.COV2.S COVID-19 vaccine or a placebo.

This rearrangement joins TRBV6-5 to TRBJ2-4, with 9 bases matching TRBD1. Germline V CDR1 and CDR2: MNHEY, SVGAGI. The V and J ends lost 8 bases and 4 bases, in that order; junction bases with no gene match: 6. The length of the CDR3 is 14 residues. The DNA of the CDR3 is TGTGCCAGCCGGGGGACAGGGAAAAAAAACATTCAGTACTTC. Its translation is CASRGTGKKNIQYF.

CDR3 protein: CASSRDLREPPYEQYF. The CDR3 nucleotides read TGCGCCAGCAGCCGTGACTTGAGGGAGCCTCCCTACGAGCAGTACTTC. The V and J genes are TRBV5-1 and TRBJ2-7, with D possibly matching TRBD2 (5 bases). Per germline, CDR1 SGHRS and CDR2 YFSETQ. The V end was cut by 4 bases, the J end by 2 bases, with 19 bases between. The CDR3 length is 16 residues.

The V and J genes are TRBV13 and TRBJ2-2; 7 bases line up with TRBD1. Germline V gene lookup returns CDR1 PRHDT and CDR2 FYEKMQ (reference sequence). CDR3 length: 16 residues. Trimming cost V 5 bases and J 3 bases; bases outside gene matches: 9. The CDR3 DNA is TGTGCCAGCAGCCCAGGACAGGCGGGCGACACCGGGGAGCTGTTTTTT. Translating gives CASSPGQAGDTGELFF.

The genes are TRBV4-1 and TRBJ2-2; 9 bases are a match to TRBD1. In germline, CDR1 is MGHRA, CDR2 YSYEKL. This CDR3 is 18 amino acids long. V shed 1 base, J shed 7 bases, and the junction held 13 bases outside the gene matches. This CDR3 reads CASSQGLTTGTGIGELFF. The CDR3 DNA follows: TGCGCCAGCAGCCAAGGGCTTACCACCGGGACAGGGATCGGGGAGCTGTTTTTT.

The CDR3 sequence is CASSLLQGAAGNTIYF. The CDR3 DNA reads as TGTGCCAGCAGCTTACTCCAGGGGGCTGCTGGAAACACCATATATTTT. The chain employs TRBV7-2 and TRBJ1-3, with 8 bases fitting TRBD1. The ends lost 2 bases at V and 2 bases at J; junction bases unmatched: 5. This CDR3 contains 16 residues. Germline loops: CDR1 SGHTA, CDR2 FQGNSA.

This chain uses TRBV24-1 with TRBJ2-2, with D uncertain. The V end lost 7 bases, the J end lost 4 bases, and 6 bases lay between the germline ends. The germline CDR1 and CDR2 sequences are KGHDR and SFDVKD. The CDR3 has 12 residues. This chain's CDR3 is CATSYVTGELFF. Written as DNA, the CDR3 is TGTGCCACCAGCTATGTCACCGGGGAGCTGTTTTTT.

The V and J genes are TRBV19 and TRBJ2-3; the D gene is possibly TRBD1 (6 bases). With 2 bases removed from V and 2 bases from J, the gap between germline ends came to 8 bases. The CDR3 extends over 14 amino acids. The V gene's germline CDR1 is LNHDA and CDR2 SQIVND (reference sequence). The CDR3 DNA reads TGTGCCAGTAGTATAAGGGGACACACAGATACGCAGTATTTT. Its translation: CASSIRGHTDTQYF.

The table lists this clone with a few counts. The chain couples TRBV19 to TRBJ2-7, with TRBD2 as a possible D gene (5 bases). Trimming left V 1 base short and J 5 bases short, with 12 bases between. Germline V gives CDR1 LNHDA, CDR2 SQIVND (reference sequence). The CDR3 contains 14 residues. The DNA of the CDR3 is TGTGCCAGTAGTATAGTGGGCGGGCGAAACGAGCAGTACTTC. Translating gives CASSIVGGRNEQYF.

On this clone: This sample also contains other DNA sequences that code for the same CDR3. In DNA, the CDR3 is TGTGCCAGCTCACCCCGGCAGGGGACCTACGAGCAGTACTTC. Its protein is CASSPRQGTYEQYF. The chain employs TRBV18 and TRBJ2-7; D possibly corresponds to TRBD1 (6 bases). Germline V gives CDR1 KGHSH, CDR2 LQKENI. This CDR3 has 14 amino acids. The V gene lost 3 bases and the J gene lost 2 bases, with 11 bases spanning the gap.

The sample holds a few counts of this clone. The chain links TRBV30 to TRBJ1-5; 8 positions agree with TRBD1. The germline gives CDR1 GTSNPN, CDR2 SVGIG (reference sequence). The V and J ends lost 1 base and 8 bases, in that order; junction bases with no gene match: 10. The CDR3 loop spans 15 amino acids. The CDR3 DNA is TGTGCCTGGAGTGGGCTGTGGAAACAGGGGGAGCCCCAGCATTTT. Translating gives CAWSGLWKQGEPQHF.

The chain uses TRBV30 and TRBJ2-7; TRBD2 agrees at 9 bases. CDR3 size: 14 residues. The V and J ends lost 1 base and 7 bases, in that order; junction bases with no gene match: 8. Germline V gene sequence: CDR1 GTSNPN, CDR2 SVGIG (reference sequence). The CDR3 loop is CAWSATSGNEEQYF. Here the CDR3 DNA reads TGTGCCTGGAGTGCGACTAGCGGTAATGAGGAGCAGTACTTC.

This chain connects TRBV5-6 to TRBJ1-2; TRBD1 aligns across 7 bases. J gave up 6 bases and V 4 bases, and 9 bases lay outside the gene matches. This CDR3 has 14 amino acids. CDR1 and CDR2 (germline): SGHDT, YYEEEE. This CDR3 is CASSLPTGTNGYTF. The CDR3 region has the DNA TGTGCCAGCAGCCTCCCGACAGGGACAAATGGCTACACCTTC.

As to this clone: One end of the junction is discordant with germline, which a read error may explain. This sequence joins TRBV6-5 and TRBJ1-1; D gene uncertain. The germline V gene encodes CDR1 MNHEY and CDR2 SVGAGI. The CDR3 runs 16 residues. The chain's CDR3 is CVSSYSNGFLGTEAFF. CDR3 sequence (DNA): TGTGTCAGCAGTTACTCGAACGGGTTTCTGGGGACTGAAGCTTTCTTT.

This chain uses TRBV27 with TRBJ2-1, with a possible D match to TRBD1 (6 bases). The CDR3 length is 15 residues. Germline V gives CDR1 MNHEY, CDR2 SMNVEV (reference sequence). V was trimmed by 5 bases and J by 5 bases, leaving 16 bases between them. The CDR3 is CASSPITGTNNEQFF. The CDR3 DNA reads TGTGCCAGCAGTCCCATTACCGGGACAAACAATGAGCAGTTCTTC.

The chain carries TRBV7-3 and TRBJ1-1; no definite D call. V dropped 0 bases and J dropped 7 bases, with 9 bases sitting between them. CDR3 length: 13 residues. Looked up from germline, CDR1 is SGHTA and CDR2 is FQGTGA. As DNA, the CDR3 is TGTGCCAGCAGCTTAACTTTGAGCAGTGAAGCTTTCTTT. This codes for CASSLTLSSEAFF.

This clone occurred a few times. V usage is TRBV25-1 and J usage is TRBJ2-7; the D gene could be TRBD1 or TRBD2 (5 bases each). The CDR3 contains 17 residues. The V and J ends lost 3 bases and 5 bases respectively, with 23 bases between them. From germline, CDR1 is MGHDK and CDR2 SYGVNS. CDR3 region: CASSEGIGGAFIDEQYF. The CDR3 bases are TGTGCCAGCAGTGAGGGAATTGGGGGTGCTTTTATCGACGAGCAGTACTTC.

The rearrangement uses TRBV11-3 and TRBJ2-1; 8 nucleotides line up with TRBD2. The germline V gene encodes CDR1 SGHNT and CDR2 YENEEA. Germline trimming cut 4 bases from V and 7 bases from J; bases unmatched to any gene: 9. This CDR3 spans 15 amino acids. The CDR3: CASSSHGTRWNEQFF. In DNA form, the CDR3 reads TGTGCCAGCAGCTCACATGGGACTAGATGGAATGAGCAGTTCTTC. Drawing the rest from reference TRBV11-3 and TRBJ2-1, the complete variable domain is EAGVVQSPRYKIIEKKQPVAFWCNPISGHNTLYWYLQNLGQGPELLIRYENEEAVDDSQLPKDRFSAERLKGVDSTLKIQPAELGDSAVYLCASSSHGTRWNEQFFGPGTRLTVL.